Each of the 10 T cell receptor beta chains below was sequenced from the same sample in a study of cytotoxic CD8 clonotypes in ibrutinib-treated CLL. Here immunoSEQ multiplex PCR was the method, and the copy in TCRdb shows in-frame clones only, minus some. The table lists 140,000 or so clones, over 60% of them singletons. Sample: PBMCs, taken after 12 months of ibrutinib treatment. These receptors all come from a human donor with chronic lymphocytic leukemia.

This sequence joins TRBV11-3 and TRBJ2-1, with D hard to call. The CDR3 consists of 15 residues. V dropped 1 base and J dropped 0 bases, with 7 bases sitting between them. Germline assignment: CDR1 SGHNT and CDR2 YENEEA. The CDR3 coding sequence is TGTGCCAGCAGCTTAGGGGCTGTCTCCTACAATGAGCAGTTCTTC. This codes for CASSLGAVSYNEQFF.

This chain links TRBV19 with TRBJ2-6; 11 bases align to TRBD1. Germline loops: CDR1 LNHDA, CDR2 SQIVND (reference sequence). After removal of 4 bases from V and 0 bases from J, the junction contained 5 bases not matched to a gene. The CDR3 spans 18 residues. CDR3 sequence reads: CASSRGTGGGSGANVLTF. The CDR3 region has the DNA TGTGCCAGTAGTAGGGGGACAGGGGGAGGCTCTGGGGCCAACGTCCTGACTTTC.

The chain is built from TRBV2 and TRBJ2-7; D is unresolved. Germline-derived CDR1 and CDR2 are SNHLY and FYNNEI. This CDR3 spans 11 amino acids. Trimming removed 3 bases from V and 5 bases from J, with 5 bases in between. Here the CDR3 reads CASSEWDEQYF. CDR3 coding DNA: TGTGCCAGCAGTGAGTGGGACGAGCAGTACTTC.

This sequence joins TRBV15 and TRBJ2-4; D possibly corresponds to TRBD2 (6 bases). Germline V gene sequence: CDR1 LNHNV, CDR2 YYDKDF (reference sequence). The ends were cut back, 6 bases at V and 6 bases at J, with 12 bases in the middle. This CDR3 spans 13 amino acids. CDR3 coding DNA: TGTGCCACCAGGGCGGTGGGGGGAAACATTCAGTACTTC. Translated, it gives CATRAVGGNIQYF. Full variable domain (rest looked up from reference TRBV15 and TRBJ2-4): DAMVIQNPRYQVTQFGKPVTLSCSQTLNHNVMYWYQQKSSQAPKLLFHYYDKDFNNEADTPDNFQSRRPNTSFCFLDIRSPGLGDTAMYLCATRAVGGNIQYFGAGTRLSVL.

The chain links TRBV7-9 to TRBJ1-4, with no clear D. Germline assignment: CDR1 SEHNR and CDR2 FQNEAQ (reference sequence). V dropped 5 bases and J dropped 3 bases, with 13 bases sitting between them. The CDR3 has 15 amino acids. The CDR3 sequence: CASSLFSSANEKLFF. In DNA, the CDR3 is TGTGCCAGCAGCCTTTTCTCGAGTGCTAATGAAAAACTGTTTTTT.

This clone has only a few counts. The gene calls are TRBV6-5 and TRBJ2-1; D possibly corresponds to TRBD1 (5 bases). Deletions cut 5 bases from V and 2 bases from J, with 10 bases between. Germline assignment: CDR1 MNHEY and CDR2 SVGAGI. This CDR3 is 14 amino acids long. The CDR3 loop reads CASSRQTTYNEQFF. The CDR3 bases are TGTGCCAGCAGTCGACAGACCACCTACAATGAGCAGTTCTTC.

The chain links TRBV4-2 to TRBJ2-3; unclear D gene. CDR1 is LGHNA and CDR2 is YNFKEQ in the germline V gene. This CDR3 has 15 amino acids. The V end lost 2 bases, the J end lost 0 bases, and 9 bases lay between the germline ends. The DNA for the CDR3 is TGTGCCAGCAGCCAACAACAATCTAGCACAGATACGCAGTATTTT. Translation gives CASSQQQSSTDTQYF.

V gene TRBV15 combines with J gene TRBJ1-4; no reliable D call. From germline, CDR1 is LNHNV and CDR2 YYDKDF (reference sequence). With 0 bases removed from V and 5 bases from J, the gap between germline ends came to 7 bases. The CDR3 spans 14 residues. CDR3 region: CATSRDMVNEKLFF. Written as DNA, the CDR3 is TGTGCCACCAGCAGAGATATGGTAAATGAAAAACTGTTTTTT.

The chain combines TRBV30 with TRBJ1-1, with D possibly TRBD1 on 6 matching bases. CDR1 and CDR2 (germline): GTSNPN, SVGIG (reference sequence). This CDR3 spans 17 amino acids. V was pared by 4 bases and J by 5 bases, with 26 bases between. CDR3 nucleotides: TGTGCCTGGATGTCGGGAGGGGGGTTTCGAGGACGGACTGAAGCTTTCTTT. It translates to CAWMSGGGFRGRTEAFF.

The chain uses TRBV5-1 and TRBJ1-1; D is possibly TRBD1 (5 bases). V lost 1 base and J 7 bases, leaving 11 bases between the germline ends. The CDR3 consists of 13 residues. Germline CDR1 SGHRS, CDR2 YFSETQ. This CDR3 reads CASSLNGALEAFF. CDR3 sequence (DNA): TGCGCCAGCAGCTTGAACGGGGCGCTTGAAGCTTTCTTT. Together with reference TRBV5-1 and TRBJ1-1, the CDR3 gives the full variable domain: KAGVTQTPRYLIKTRGQQVTLSCSPISGHRSVSWYQQTPGQGLQFLFEYFSETQRNKGNFPGRFSGRQFSNSRSEMNVSTLELGDSALYLCASSLNGALEAFFGQGTRLTVV.